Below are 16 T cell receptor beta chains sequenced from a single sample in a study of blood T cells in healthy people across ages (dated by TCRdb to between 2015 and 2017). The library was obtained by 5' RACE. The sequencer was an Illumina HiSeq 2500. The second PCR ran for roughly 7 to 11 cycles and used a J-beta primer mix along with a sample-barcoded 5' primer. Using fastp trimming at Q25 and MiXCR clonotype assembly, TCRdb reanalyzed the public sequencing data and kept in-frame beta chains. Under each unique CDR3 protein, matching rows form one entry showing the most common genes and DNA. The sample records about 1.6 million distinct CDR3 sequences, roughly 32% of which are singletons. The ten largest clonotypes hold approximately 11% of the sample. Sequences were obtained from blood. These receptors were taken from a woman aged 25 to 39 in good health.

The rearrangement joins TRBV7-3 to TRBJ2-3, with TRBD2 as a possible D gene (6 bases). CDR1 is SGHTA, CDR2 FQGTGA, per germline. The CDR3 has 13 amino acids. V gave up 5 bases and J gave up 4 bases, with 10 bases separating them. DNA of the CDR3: TGTGCCAGCAGCACACGGGGGTCAGATACGCAGTATTTT. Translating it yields CASSTRGSDTQYF.

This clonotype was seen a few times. CDR3 sequence (DNA): TGCGCCAGCGGGACAGGTGGCTCCTCTTCCTACAATGAGCAGTTCTTC. It yields the protein CASGTGGSSSYNEQFF. The V call is TRBV5-1, the J call TRBJ2-1, with 8 bases that match TRBD1. This CDR3 has 16 amino acids. V lost 7 bases and J lost 1; bases outside the gene matches: 10. The germline V gene has CDR1 SGHRS and CDR2 YFSETQ.

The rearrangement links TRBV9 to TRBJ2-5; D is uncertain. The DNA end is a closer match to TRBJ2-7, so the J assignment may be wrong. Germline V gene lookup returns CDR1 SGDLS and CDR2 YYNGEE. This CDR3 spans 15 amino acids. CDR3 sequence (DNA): TGTGCCAGCAGCGTAGGCCCGCCGAACTCCTACGAGCAGTACTTC. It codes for CASSVGPPNSYEQYF.

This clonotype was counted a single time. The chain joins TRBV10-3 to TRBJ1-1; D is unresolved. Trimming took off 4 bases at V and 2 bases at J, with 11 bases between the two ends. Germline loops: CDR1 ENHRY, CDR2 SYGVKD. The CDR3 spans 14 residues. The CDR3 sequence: CAISAGRPNTEAFF. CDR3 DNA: TGTGCCATCAGTGCAGGAAGACCCAACACTGAAGCTTTCTTT.

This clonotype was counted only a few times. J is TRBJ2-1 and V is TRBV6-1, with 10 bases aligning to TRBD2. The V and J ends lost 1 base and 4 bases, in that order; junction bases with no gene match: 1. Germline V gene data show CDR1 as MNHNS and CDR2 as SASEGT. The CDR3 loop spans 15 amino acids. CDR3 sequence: CASSEGGLAYNEQFF. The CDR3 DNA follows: TGTGCCAGCAGTGAAGGGGGACTAGCGTACAATGAGCAGTTCTTC.

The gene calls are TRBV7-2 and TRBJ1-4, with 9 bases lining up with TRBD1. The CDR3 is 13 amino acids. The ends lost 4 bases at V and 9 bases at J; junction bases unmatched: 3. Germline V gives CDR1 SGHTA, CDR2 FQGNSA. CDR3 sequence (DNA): TGTGCCAGCAGCTGGGACAGGGATAAAAAACTGTTTTTT. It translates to CASSWDRDKKLFF. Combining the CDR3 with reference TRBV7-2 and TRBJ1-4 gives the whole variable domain GAGVSQSPSNKVTEKGKDVELRCDPISGHTALYWYRQSLGQGLEFLIYFQGNSAPDKSGLPSDRFSAERTGGSVSTLTIQRTQQEDSAVYLCASSWDRDKKLFFGSGTQLSVL.

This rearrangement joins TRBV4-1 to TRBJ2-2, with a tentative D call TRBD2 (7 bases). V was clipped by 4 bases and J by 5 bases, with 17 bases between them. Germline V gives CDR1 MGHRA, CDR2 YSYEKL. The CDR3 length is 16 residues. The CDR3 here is CASSLLMGGATGELFF. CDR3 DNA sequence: TGCGCCAGCAGCCTACTGATGGGGGGGGCTACCGGGGAGCTGTTTTTT.

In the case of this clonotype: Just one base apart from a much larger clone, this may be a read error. CDR3 in amino acids: CASRPGYKEAFF. CDR3 DNA sequence: TGTGCCAGCAGGCCAGGGTACAAAGAAGCTTTCTTT. V is TRBV28 and J is TRBJ1-1; a possible D gene is TRBD1 (5 bases). This CDR3 comprises 12 residues. V gave up 6 bases and J gave up 8 bases, with 13 bases separating them. CDR1 is MDHEN, CDR2 SYDVKM, per germline.

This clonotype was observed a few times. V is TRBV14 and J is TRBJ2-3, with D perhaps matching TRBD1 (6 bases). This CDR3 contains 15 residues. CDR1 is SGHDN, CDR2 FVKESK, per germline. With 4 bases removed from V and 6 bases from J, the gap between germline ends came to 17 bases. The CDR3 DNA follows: TGTGCCAGCAGCCCCGGACAGCGGCTTTCGGATACGCAGTATTTT. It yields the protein CASSPGQRLSDTQYF.

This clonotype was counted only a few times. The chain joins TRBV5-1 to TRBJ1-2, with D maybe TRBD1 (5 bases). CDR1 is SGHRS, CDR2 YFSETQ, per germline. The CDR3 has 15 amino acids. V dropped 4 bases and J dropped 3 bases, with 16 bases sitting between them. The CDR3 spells CASSRGLPRDYGYTF. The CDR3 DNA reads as TGCGCCAGCAGCCGGGGACTTCCCAGGGACTATGGCTACACCTTC.

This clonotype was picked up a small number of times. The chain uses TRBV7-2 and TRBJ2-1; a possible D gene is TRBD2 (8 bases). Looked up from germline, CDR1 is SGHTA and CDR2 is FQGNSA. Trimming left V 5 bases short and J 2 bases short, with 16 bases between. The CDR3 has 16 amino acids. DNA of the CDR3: TGTGCCAGCAGCCAGGGGGGCGGGGGGACCTACAATGAGCAGTTCTTC. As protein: CASSQGGGGTYNEQFF.

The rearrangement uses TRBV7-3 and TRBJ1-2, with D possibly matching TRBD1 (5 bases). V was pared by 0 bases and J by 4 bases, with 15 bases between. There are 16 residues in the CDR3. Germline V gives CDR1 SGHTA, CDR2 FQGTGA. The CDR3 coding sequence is TGTGCCAGCAGCTTAACGGGGGGTCAGGGAACCTATGGCTACACCTTC. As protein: CASSLTGGQGTYGYTF.

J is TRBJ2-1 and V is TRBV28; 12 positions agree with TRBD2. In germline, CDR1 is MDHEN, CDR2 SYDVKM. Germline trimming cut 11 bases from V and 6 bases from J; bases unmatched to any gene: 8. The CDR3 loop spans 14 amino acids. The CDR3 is CAAKLAGGFNEQFF. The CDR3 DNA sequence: TGTGCCGCCAAACTAGCGGGAGGATTCAATGAGCAGTTCTTC.

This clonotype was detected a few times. The CDR3 loop is CSARDPSAGTGFVGGYTF. The CDR3 DNA follows: TGCAGTGCTAGAGACCCCTCCGCAGGGACAGGGTTTGTAGGTGGCTACACCTTC. This rearrangement joins TRBV20-1 to TRBJ1-2; 9 positions match TRBD1. From germline, CDR1 is DFQATT and CDR2 SNEGSKA (reference sequence). The CDR3 spans 18 residues. With 0 bases clipped from V and 7 bases from J, the junction kept 18 bases outside the gene matches.

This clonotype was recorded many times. This CDR3 is CSVEARQGGETQYF. CDR3 coding DNA: TGCAGCGTTGAAGCCCGACAGGGAGGGGAGACCCAGTACTTC. The genes are TRBV29-1 and TRBJ2-5; possibly TRBD1 or TRBD2 for D (7 bases each). The germline V gene encodes CDR1 SQVTM and CDR2 ANQGSEA. The V gene lost 1 base and the J gene lost 5 bases, with 14 bases spanning the gap. This CDR3 is 14 amino acids long.

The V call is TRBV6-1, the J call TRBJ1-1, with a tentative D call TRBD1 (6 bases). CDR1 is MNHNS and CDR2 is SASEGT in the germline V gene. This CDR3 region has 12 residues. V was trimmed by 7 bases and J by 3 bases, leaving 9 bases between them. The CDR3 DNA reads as TGTGCCAGCAACAGGGAGTACACTGAAGCTTTCTTT. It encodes CASNREYTEAFF.